This T cell receptor beta chain derives from a study of T-cell reconstitution after alpha-beta-depleted transplantation in children. The CDR3 consists of 14 residues. Trimming took off 8 bases at V and 2 bases at J, with 14 bases between the two ends. Germline-derived CDR1 and CDR2 are MNHNS and SASEGT. General observations from the study: At day 60, the high TCRbeta diversity found in some patients originated from recipient T cells and thymic progenitors that had survived. The study reportedly traced alpha-beta T cells about two months after transplant to several hundred expanded graft clones. Diversity and T-cell counts at one year after transplant derived mostly from new T cells.

Unique molecular identifiers were incorporated when the TCRbeta library was constructed. MiXCR, applied by TCRdb to the PCR reads, yields one record per CDR3 protein. The sample contains over 400,000 distinct CDR3 sequences, approximately 41% of which appear only once. About this clonotype itself: Its antigen remains unidentified.

J is TRBJ2-3 and V is TRBV6-1; the D is unclear. The starting material was PBMCs, obtained before TCRalphabeta/CD19-depleted stem cell transplant. The sequence came from a girl aged 2 to 9 with aplastic anemia, due to receive a stem cell transplant. CDR3 DNA sequence: TGTGCCAGCGGACCCGACACATTCACAGATACGCAGTATTTT. This encodes CASGPDTFTDTQYF.